The clone carrying this T cell receptor (beta chain) was seen many times. The antigen remains undetermined. This entry is derived from a study of T-cell reconstitution after alpha-beta-depleted transplantation in children. General study findings and limits: T-cell numbers and diversity one year post-transplant derived largely from freshly generated T cells. Where some patients showed high TCRbeta diversity at day 60, it came from recipient T cells and thymic progenitors that had survived. Expanded graft clones numbering several hundred reportedly gave rise to alpha-beta T cells about two months after transplant.

Unique molecular identifiers were used in preparing the TCRbeta library. Each CDR3 protein is one row after TCRdb ran MiXCR on the PCR reads. Of 200,000 to 250,000 distinct CDR3 sequences listed, 11% are singletons. Specimen: PBMCs, collected before TCRalphabeta/CD19-depleted stem cell transplant. The clonotype originates from a child in the first two years of life with acute myeloid leukemia, due to receive a stem cell transplant.

This CDR3 is CASSLAGLNTGELFF. CDR3 in DNA: TGTGCCAGCAGTTTGGCGGGGTTGAATACCGGGGAGCTGTTTTTT. The chain uses TRBV27 and TRBJ2-2; D is possibly TRBD2 (6 bases). V was shortened by 3 bases and J by 5 bases, with 13 bases between the two germline ends. This CDR3 has 15 amino acids. Germline V lookup: CDR1 MNHEY, CDR2 SMNVEV (reference sequence).